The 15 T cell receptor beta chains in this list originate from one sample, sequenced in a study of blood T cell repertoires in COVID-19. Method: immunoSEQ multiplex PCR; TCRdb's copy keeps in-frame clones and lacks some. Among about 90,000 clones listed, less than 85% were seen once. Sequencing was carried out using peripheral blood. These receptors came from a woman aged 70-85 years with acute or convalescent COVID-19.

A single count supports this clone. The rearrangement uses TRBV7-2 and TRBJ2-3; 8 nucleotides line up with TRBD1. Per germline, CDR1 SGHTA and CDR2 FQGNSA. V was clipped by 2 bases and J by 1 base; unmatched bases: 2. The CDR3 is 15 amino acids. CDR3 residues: CASSLSTGGTDTQYF. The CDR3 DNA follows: TGTGCCAGCAGCTTATCGACAGGGGGCACAGATACGCAGTATTTT.

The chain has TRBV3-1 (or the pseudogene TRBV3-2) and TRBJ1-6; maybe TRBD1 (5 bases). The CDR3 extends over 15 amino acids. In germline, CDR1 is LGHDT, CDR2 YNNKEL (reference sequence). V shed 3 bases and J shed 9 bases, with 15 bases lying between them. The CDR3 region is CASSQRSPGGSPLHF. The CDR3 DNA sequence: TGTGCCAGCAGCCAGAGATCTCCCGGGGGTTCACCCCTCCACTTT.

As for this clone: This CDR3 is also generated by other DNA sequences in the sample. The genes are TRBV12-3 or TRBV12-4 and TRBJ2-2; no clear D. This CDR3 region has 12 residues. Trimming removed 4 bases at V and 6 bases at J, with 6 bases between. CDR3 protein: CASSYRAGELFF. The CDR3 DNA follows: TGTGCCAGCAGTTATCGGGCCGGGGAGCTGTTTTTT.

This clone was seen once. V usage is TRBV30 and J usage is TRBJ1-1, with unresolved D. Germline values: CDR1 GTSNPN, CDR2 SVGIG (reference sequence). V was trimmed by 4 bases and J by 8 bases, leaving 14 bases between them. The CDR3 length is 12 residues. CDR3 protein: CAWNRGGREAFF. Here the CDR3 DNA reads TGTGCCTGGAATCGTGGAGGCAGAGAAGCTTTCTTT.

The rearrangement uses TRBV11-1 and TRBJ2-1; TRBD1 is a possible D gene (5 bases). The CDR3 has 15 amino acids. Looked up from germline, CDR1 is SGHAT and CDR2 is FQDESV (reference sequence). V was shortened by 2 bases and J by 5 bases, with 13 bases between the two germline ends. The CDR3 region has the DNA TGTGCCAGCAGCTTATACCAAAGCAGGGACAATGAGCAGTTCTTC. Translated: CASSLYQSRDNEQFF.

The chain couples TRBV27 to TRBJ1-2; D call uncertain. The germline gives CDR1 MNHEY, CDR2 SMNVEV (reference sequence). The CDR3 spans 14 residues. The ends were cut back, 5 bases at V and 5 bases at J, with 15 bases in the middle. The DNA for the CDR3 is TGTGCCAGCAGTCTCTCTGGGTACGGGTATGGCTACACCTTC. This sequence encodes CASSLSGYGYGYTF.

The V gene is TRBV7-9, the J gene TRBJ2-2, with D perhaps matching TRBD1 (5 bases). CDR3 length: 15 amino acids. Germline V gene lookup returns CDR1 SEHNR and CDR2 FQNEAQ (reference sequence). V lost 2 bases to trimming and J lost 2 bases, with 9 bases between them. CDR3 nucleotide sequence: TGTGCCAGCAGCTTACGTAGGGGTAACACCGGGGAGCTGTTTTTT. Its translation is CASSLRRGNTGELFF.

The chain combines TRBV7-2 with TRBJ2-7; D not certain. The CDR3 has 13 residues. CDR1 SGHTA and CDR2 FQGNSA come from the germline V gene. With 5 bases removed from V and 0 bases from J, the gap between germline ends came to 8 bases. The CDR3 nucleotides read TGTGCCAGCAGCGTGGGCCGCTCCTACGAGCAGTACTTC. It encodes CASSVGRSYEQYF.

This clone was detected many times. The chain's CDR3 is CASSERGVGDTQYF. The CDR3 DNA follows: TGTGCCAGCAGCGAGCGGGGGGTGGGCGATACGCAGTATTTT. The chain has TRBV9 and TRBJ2-3, with 9 bases identical to TRBD2. J gave up 6 bases and V 3 bases, and 5 bases lay outside the gene matches. This CDR3 spans 14 amino acids. The germline gives CDR1 SGDLS, CDR2 YYNGEE.

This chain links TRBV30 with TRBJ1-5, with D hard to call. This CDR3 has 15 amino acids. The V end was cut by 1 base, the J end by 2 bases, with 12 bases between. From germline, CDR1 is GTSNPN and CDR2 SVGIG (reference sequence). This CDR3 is CAWSGQRVGNQPQHF. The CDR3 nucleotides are TGTGCCTGGAGTGGGCAGCGGGTGGGCAATCAGCCCCAGCATTTT.

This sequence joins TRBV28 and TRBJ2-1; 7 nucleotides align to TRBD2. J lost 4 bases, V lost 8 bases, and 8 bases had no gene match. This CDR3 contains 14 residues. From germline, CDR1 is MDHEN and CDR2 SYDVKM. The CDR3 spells CASRSGGSYNEQFF. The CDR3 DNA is TGTGCCAGCCGAAGTGGCGGGAGTTACAATGAGCAGTTCTTC.

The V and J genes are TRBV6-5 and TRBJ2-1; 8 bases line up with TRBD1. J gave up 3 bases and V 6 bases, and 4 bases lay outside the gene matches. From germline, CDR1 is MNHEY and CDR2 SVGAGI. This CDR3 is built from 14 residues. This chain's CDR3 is CASSTTGGYNEQFF. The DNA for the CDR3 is TGTGCCAGCAGCACCACAGGGGGCTACAATGAGCAGTTCTTC.

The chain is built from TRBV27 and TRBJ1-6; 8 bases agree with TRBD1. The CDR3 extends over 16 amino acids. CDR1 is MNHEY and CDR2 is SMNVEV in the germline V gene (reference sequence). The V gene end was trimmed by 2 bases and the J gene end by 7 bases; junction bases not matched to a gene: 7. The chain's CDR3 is CASSLLAGGRNSPLHF. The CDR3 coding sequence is TGTGCCAGCAGTTTACTGGCAGGGGGCCGAAATTCACCCCTCCACTTT.

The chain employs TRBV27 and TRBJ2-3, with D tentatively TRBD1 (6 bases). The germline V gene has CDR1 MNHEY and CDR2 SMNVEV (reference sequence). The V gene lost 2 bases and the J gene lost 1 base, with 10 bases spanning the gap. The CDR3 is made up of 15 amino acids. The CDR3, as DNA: TGTGCCAGCAGTTTAAGGGGGATAGGCACAGATACGCAGTATTTT. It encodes CASSLRGIGTDTQYF.

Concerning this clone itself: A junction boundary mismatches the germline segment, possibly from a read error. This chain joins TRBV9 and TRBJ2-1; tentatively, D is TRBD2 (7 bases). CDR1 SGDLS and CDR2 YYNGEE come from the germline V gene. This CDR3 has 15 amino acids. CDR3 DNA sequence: TGTGCCAGCAGCGTAGACGGGGGGCGCTACAATGAGCAGCTCTTC. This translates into CASSVDGGRYNEQLF.